This T cell receptor (beta chain) appears in the sequencing data of a study of graft-versus-host responses after intestinal transplantation (dated by TCRdb to the early 2020s). General notes on the study: Multivisceral, liver-intestinal, or isolated intestinal transplants were received by the recipients. Anti-thymocyte globulin induction was given to all recipients, followed by maintenance tacrolimus and steroids for roughly 3 years. Bulk TCR-beta CDR3 sequencing was used to track graft-versus-host and host-versus-graft alloreactive T cell clones in the graft, circulation and bone marrow after intestinal transplantation. Alloreactive clones were identified by sequencing pre-transplant mixed lymphocyte reaction products and comparing them with unstimulated pre-transplant donor and recipient T cells. The cohort enrolled 20 to 25 intestinal transplant recipients, one of whom was a retransplant, and a few patients without pretransplant specimens were excluded. Donor T cell macrochimerism was defined as a peak of at least 4% donor T cells among recipient peripheral blood mononuclear cells. Rather than going through the commercial service, samples from a few later patients were sequenced in-house on an Illumina MiSeq and processed with MiXCR.

V and J are trimmed by 5 bases and 8 bases, and the gene matches miss 3 bases of the junction. The germline V gene supplies CDR1 SQVTM and CDR2 ANQGSEA. From its cysteine to its phenylalanine, the CDR3 spans 11 amino acids. Only the CDR3 portion is preserved as DNA: 33 bases, with reading frame beginning at the first base. The library relied on the immunoSEQ multiplex PCR assay. For most patients, genomic DNA was isolated using the Qiagen DNeasy Blood and Tissue Kit and was shipped frozen to Adaptive Biotechnologies for TCR sequencing. Adaptive Biotechnologies carried out high-throughput TCR-beta CDR3 sequencing of genomic DNA for most patients. The authors' pipeline ran thus. TCR sequencing data were retrieved from Adaptive's ImmunoSEQ software for 15 to 20 patients, whereas a few other patients were processed with MiXCR and VDJtools. To correct CD4 versus CD8 sorting errors, sequences present in both subsets at a frequency ratio below 5:1 were removed. CDR3 nucleotide sequences shared between donor and recipient were removed because the origin of such sequences could not be assigned. To count as alloreactive, a clone needed at least 2-fold expansion over unstimulated cells and a minimum CFSE-low frequency of 0.002% (template counts) or 0.001% (read counts). A clone was considered mappable if detected in the sequenced pre-transplant spleen, lymph node, or MLR CFSE-low populations of the donor or recipient. The cumulative frequency of alloreactive clones was calculated as a percentage of all sequences, weighted by copy number. TCRdb stores this immuneACCESS table with in-frame sequences only. Part of the clones is absent; in the studies checked, under half of the shortfall reflects unresolved V genes, and no reason is known for the rest. That table gives V, J and clone size, and the DNA gave D and trimming. The sample has around 110,000 clones on record, 90% of them singletons. Roughly 0.17% of the sample comes from the top ten.

Broader findings and caveats from the paper: Conclusions were limited by the relatively low number and heterogeneity of intestinal transplant patients. GvH clones were found in recipient bone marrow, and some of the GvH clones appeared earlier in ileal mucosa or blood, which is consistent with an intestinal mucosal origin. High GvH to HvG T cell clonal ratios were observed in the allografts of patients with donor T cell macrochimerism. Peak levels of circulating GvH clones were associated with declines in HvG clones early after transplant.

The time point tag for this specimen amounts to: cells obtained before transplantation from donor or recipient. CD3+CD4+ and CD3+CD8+ populations were FACS-sorted from unstimulated pre-transplant donor and recipient cells taken from spleen or lymph nodes. About this clone itself: Its antigen target is currently unknown. Base qualities were left out, and no much larger clone turns up one base away.

The TCR was taken from a human donor who received an intestinal transplant. Sequences were derived from unstimulated CD4+ T cells sorted from spleen or lymph node cells, sampled before intestinal transplant. The chain is encoded by TRBV29-1 joined to TRBJ2-5, and 9 junction bases match TRBD1. The CDR3 region has the sequence CSVTDRGTQYF. The DNA sequence follows: TGCAGCGTTACGGACAGGGGAACCCAGTACTTC.